Below are 8 T cell receptor beta chains sequenced from a single sample in a study of regulatory and conventional T cells in RAG deficiency. Conventional CD4+ T cells were sorted from blood as CD25-low CD127-high cells. Sequencing used immunoSEQ multiplex PCR; TCRdb keeps in-frame clones, though not all of them. The repertoire holds tens of thousands of clones, with about 96% as singletons. These data were likewise used in another study, on regulatory T cells. As that study records: Primers: 52 TRBV forward and 13 TRBJ reverse.

Source material: CD25- CD4+ T cells sorted from blood. The receptors originated from a human donor in good health.

The chain recombines TRBV5-1 with TRBJ2-7; D is perhaps TRBD2 (6 bases). CDR1 SGHRS and CDR2 YFSETQ come from the germline V gene. The CDR3 contains 15 residues. V was clipped by 0 bases and J by 0 bases, with 10 bases between them. Written as DNA, the CDR3 is TGCGCCAGCAGCTTGGACGGGGGATCCTCCTACGAGCAGTACTTC. It specifies CASSLDGGSSYEQYF.

The V gene is TRBV9, the J gene TRBJ2-5; the match to TRBD1 covers 10 bases. Germline loops: CDR1 SGDLS, CDR2 YYNGEE. This CDR3 comprises 19 residues. V was clipped by 4 bases and J by 4 bases; unmatched bases: 19. CDR3 DNA sequence: TGTGCCAGCAGCCCGCGATCTACCCCGGGACAGGGGTGGCGAGAGACCCAGTACTTC. Its protein product is CASSPRSTPGQGWRETQYF.

The chain is built from TRBV5-1 and TRBJ1-5; D is unresolved. This CDR3 is built from 14 residues. Per germline, CDR1 SGHRS and CDR2 YFSETQ. The V gene lost 1 base and the J gene lost 0 bases, with 5 bases spanning the gap. The CDR3 nucleotides read TGCGCCAGCAGCTTGTCTTATAGCAATCAGCCCCAGCATTTT. Translation gives CASSLSYSNQPQHF.

V gene TRBV5-5 combines with J gene TRBJ1-1; 7 bases fit TRBD1. With 2 bases clipped from V and 3 bases from J, the junction kept 1 base outside the gene matches. The CDR3 loop spans 13 amino acids. Germline assignment: CDR1 SGHKS and CDR2 YYEKEE (reference sequence). DNA for the CDR3: TGTGCCAGCAGCTTACAGGGGTACACTGAAGCTTTCTTT. It codes for CASSLQGYTEAFF.

This chain uses TRBV4-2 with TRBJ1-3; 7 nucleotides match TRBD1. Trimming cost V 6 bases and J 12 bases; bases outside gene matches: 11. The germline V gene has CDR1 LGHNA and CDR2 YNFKEQ. The CDR3 consists of 13 residues. The CDR3: CASRPRGAGGIYF. The CDR3 DNA follows: TGTGCCAGCAGGCCAAGGGGGGCAGGGGGCATATATTTT.

The genes are TRBV11-3 and TRBJ2-2; 10 bases map to TRBD2. Germline CDR1 SGHNT, CDR2 YENEEA. This CDR3 spans 15 amino acids. The V gene end was trimmed by 5 bases and the J gene end by 5 bases; junction bases not matched to a gene: 5. DNA for the CDR3: TGTGCCAGCAGCCCAAGCGGGGGGGCGACCGGGGAGCTGTTTTTT. This gives the protein CASSPSGGATGELFF.

The chain carries TRBV6-5 and TRBJ2-5, with 10 bases aligning to TRBD2. The CDR3 spans 14 residues. The germline V gene has CDR1 MNHEY and CDR2 SVGAGI. V was clipped by 6 bases and J by 5 bases; unmatched bases: 6. The CDR3 reads CASSRGTSEETQYF. Here the CDR3 DNA reads TGTGCCAGCAGCAGGGGGACTAGCGAGGAGACCCAGTACTTC.

The chain couples TRBV6-5 to TRBJ1-2; 10 nucleotides align to TRBD1. In germline, CDR1 is MNHEY, CDR2 SVGAGI. The CDR3 runs 15 residues. Trimming at V came to 2 bases and at J to 4 bases, leaving 4 bases not matched to a gene. The CDR3, as DNA: TGTGCCAGCAGTTACAGGGACAGGGGACCCTATGGCTACACCTTC. This codes for CASSYRDRGPYGYTF.